A selection of T cell receptor beta chains follows, all from one sample in a study of blood T cell repertoires in COVID-19. The data were produced by immunoSEQ multiplex PCR, yet TCRdb's version contains in-frame clones alone and is incomplete. The table lists roughly 220,000 clones, around 85% of them singletons. Sequencing input: PBMCs or T cells enriched from blood (not recorded which). These receptors were obtained from a woman between 35 and 50 years old with acute COVID-19. CDR3s include the opening cysteine and the closing phenylalanine or tryptophan. A D gene is named only where the DNA matches it firmly. Rows may omit the clone size; those that give it use once, few, many or a size class.

clone size: .
CDR3 length: 14
J gene: TRBJ2-7
V gene: TRBV6-6
D gene: TRBD1
CDR3 protein: CASSFGQGPYEQYF
CDR3 DNA: TGTGCCAGCAGTTTCGGACAGGGCCCCTACGAGCAGTACTTC

clone size: .
CDR3 length: 14
J gene: TRBJ2-7
V gene: TRBV11-2
D gene: .
CDR3 protein: CASSLGGWDYEQYF
CDR3 DNA: TGTGCCAGCAGCTTAGGAGGGTGGGACTACGAGCAGTACTTC

clone size: .
CDR3 length: 13
J gene: TRBJ1-3
V gene: TRBV19
D gene: .
CDR3 protein: CASSIQTGNTIYF
CDR3 DNA: TGTGCCAGTAGTATACAGACTGGAAACACCATATATTTT

clone size: .
CDR3 length: 13
J gene: TRBJ1-4
V gene: TRBV30
D gene: .
CDR3 protein: CAWSVGSDEKLFF
CDR3 DNA: TGTGCCTGGAGTGTAGGAAGCGATGAAAAACTGTTTTTT

clone size: .
CDR3 length: 18
J gene: TRBJ2-2
V gene: TRBV5-4
D gene: .
CDR3 protein: CASSLDGGVSFRTGELFF
CDR3 DNA: TGTGCCAGCAGCCTCGACGGAGGGGTTAGTTTTAGGACCGGGGAGCTGTTTTTT

clone size: once
CDR3 length: 12
J gene: TRBJ1-3
V gene: TRBV7-6
D gene: .
CDR3 protein: CASSQWQNTIYF
CDR3 DNA: TGTGCCAGCAGCCAATGGCAGAACACCATATATTTT

clone size: .
CDR3 length: 12
J gene: TRBJ1-2
V gene: TRBV6-5
D gene: TRBD1
CDR3 protein: CASRTGERGYTF
CDR3 DNA: TGTGCCAGCAGGACAGGGGAGCGTGGCTACACCTTC

clone size: .
CDR3 length: 14
J gene: TRBJ1-1
V gene: TRBV6-5
D gene: .
CDR3 protein: CASSPTVMNTEAFF
CDR3 DNA: TGTGCCAGCAGCCCGACAGTGATGAACACTGAAGCTTTCTTT

clone size: .
CDR3 length: 14
J gene: TRBJ1-1
V gene: TRBV7-8
D gene: TRBD1
CDR3 protein: CASSLQGGKAEAFF
CDR3 DNA: TGTGCCAGCAGCTTACAGGGGGGTAAGGCTGAAGCTTTCTTT

clone size: once
CDR3 length: 12
J gene: TRBJ1-2
V gene: TRBV2
D gene: .
CDR3 protein: CASSWTVQGGTF
CDR3 DNA: TGTGCCAGCAGCTGGACAGTACAAGGGGGCACCTTC

clone size: once
CDR3 length: 12
J gene: TRBJ1-1
V gene: TRBV30
D gene: .
CDR3 protein: CAWSRRGTEAFF
CDR3 DNA: TGTGCCTGGAGCCGCAGGGGCACTGAAGCTTTCTTT

clone size: .
CDR3 length: 16
J gene: TRBJ2-7
V gene: TRBV5-1
D gene: TRBD2
CDR3 protein: CASSLGGGRAGREQYF
CDR3 DNA: TGCGCCAGCAGCTTGGGAGGTGGGAGGGCCGGGCGCGAGCAGTACTTC

clone size: few
CDR3 length: 15
J gene: TRBJ1-3
V gene: TRBV5-1
D gene: TRBD1
CDR3 protein: CASSTTGRSGNTIYF
CDR3 DNA: TGCGCCAGCAGTACGACAGGGCGCTCTGGAAACACCATATATTTT

clone size: many
CDR3 length: 15
J gene: TRBJ2-6
V gene: TRBV2
D gene: .
CDR3 protein: CASSRQESGANVLTF
CDR3 DNA: TGTGCCAGCAGCCGACAGGAGTCTGGGGCCAACGTCCTGACTTTC

clone size: .
CDR3 length: 15
J gene: TRBJ1-5
V gene: TRBV19
D gene: TRBD1
CDR3 protein: CASSIGQGASQPQHF
CDR3 DNA: TGTGCCAGTAGTATCGGACAGGGGGCATCTCAGCCCCAGCATTTT

clone size: .
CDR3 length: 17
J gene: TRBJ2-2
V gene: TRBV10-1
D gene: TRBD2
CDR3 protein: CASSESLSGGATGELFF
CDR3 DNA: TGCGCCAGCAGTGAGTCCCTTAGCGGGGGGGCGACCGGGGAGCTGTTTTTT

clone size: .
CDR3 length: 14
J gene: TRBJ2-1
V gene: TRBV5-1
D gene: .
CDR3 protein: CASSLGGTGNEQFF
CDR3 DNA: TGCGCCAGCAGCTTGGGGGGAACAGGGAACGAGCAGTTCTTC

clone size: once
CDR3 length: 13
J gene: TRBJ1-1
V gene: TRBV30
D gene: .
CDR3 protein: CAWRTTTNTEAFF
CDR3 DNA: TGTGCCTGGAGAACCACAACCAACACTGAAGCTTTCTTT

clone size: .
CDR3 length: 12
J gene: TRBJ1-1
V gene: TRBV12-3/TRBV12-4
D gene: .
CDR3 protein: CASRNSYTEAFF
CDR3 DNA: TGTGCCAGCAGGAACAGCTACACTGAAGCTTTCTTT

clone size: .
CDR3 length: 18
J gene: TRBJ1-6
V gene: TRBV21-1
D gene: .
CDR3 protein: CASSNGAVWRGASSPLHF
CDR3 DNA: TGTGCCAGCAGCAATGGGGCGGTGTGGCGGGGAGCGAGTTCACCCCTCCACTTT

clone size: .
CDR3 length: 14
J gene: TRBJ2-2
V gene: TRBV5-6
D gene: .
CDR3 protein: CASSFFQGTGELFF
CDR3 DNA: TGTGCCAGCAGCTTCTTTCAGGGAACCGGGGAGCTGTTTTTT

clone size: .
CDR3 length: 18
J gene: TRBJ2-6
V gene: TRBV27
D gene: TRBD1
CDR3 protein: CASSPRTGAISGANVLTF
CDR3 DNA: TGTGCCAGCAGTCCACGGACAGGGGCGATCTCTGGGGCCAACGTCCTGACTTTC